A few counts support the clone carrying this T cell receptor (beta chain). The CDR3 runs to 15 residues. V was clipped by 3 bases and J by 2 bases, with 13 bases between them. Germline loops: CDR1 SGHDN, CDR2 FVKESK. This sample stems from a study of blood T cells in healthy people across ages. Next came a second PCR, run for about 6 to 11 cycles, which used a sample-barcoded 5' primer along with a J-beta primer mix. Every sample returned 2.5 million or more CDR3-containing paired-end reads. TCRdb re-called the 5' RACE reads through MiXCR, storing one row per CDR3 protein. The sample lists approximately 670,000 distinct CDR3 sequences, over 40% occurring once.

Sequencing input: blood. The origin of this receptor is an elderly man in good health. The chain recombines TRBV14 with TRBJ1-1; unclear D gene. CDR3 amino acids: CASSHSRIKNTEAFF. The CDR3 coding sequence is TGTGCCAGCAGCCATTCTCGCATTAAAAACACTGAAGCTTTCTTT.